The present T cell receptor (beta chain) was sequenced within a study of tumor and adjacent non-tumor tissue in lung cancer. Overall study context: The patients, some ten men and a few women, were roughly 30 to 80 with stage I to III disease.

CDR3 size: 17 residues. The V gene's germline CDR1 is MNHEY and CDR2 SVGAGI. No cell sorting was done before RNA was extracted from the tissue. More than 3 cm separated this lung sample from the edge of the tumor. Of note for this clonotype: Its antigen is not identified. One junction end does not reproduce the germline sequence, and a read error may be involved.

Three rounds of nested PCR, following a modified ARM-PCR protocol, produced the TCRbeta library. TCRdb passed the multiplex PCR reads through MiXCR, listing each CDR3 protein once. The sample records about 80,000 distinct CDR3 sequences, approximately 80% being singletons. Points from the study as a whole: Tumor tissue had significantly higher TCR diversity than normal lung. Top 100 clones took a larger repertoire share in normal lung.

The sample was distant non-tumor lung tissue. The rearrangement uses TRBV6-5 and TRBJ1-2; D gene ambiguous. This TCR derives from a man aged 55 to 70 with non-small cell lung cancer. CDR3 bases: TGTGCTAGCAGTTTACCTGGACGGAGAGCGACTAACTATGGTTACACCTTC. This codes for CASSLPGRRATNYGYTF.